This passage covers 7 T cell receptor beta chains from one sample sequenced in a study of shared clonotypes between healthy human individuals. Profiled with immunoSEQ multiplex PCR; TCRdb holds only in-frame clones, not every one. Of about 1.1 million clones listed, around 78% were seen once; the top ten hold 0.55% to 0.7%. What was sequenced was memory CD4+ T cells from PBMCs. The subset here: CD45RA-negative fraction. These receptors all stem from a man aged 18-30 years in good health. Some clones in this sample may be carry-over from other donors' samples.

Turning to this clone: The same CDR3 is also encoded by other DNA sequences in this sample. The chain is built from TRBV5-6 and TRBJ2-3, with 15 bases matching TRBD2. V dropped 4 bases and J dropped 4; count of bases not matched to a gene: 4. The CDR3 is 16 residues long. Germline CDR1 is SGHDT and CDR2 is YYEEEE. The CDR3 DNA is TGTGCCAGCAGCCGGACTAGCGGGAGGGTGGCAGATACGCAGTATTTT. It yields the protein CASSRTSGRVADTQYF. Full variable domain (outside the CDR3, taken from reference TRBV5-6 and TRBJ2-3): DAGVTQSPTHLIKTRGQQVTLRCSPKSGHDTVSWYQQALGQGPQFIFQYYEEEERQRGNFPDRFSGHQFPNYSSELNVNALLLGDSALYLCASSRTSGRVADTQYFGPGTRLTVL.

The V call is TRBV7-3, the J call TRBJ2-3; either TRBD1 or TRBD2 may supply D (6 bases each). The V end was cut by 5 bases, the J end by 2 bases, with 14 bases between. This CDR3 spans 15 amino acids. The germline V gene has CDR1 SGHTA and CDR2 FQGTGA. CDR3 loop: CASSPGGGVTDTQYF. The CDR3 nucleotides are TGTGCCAGCAGCCCCGGGGGCGGGGTCACAGATACGCAGTATTTT. Drawing the rest from reference TRBV7-3 and TRBJ2-3, the complete variable domain is GAGVSQTPSNKVTEKGKYVELRCDPISGHTALYWYRQSLGQGPEFLIYFQGTGAADDSGLPNDRFFAVRPEGSVSTLKIQRTERGDSAVYLCASSPGGGVTDTQYFGPGTRLTVL.

The rearrangement links TRBV4-2 to TRBJ2-1; D ambiguous. Germline values: CDR1 LGHNA, CDR2 YNFKEQ. The CDR3 spans 16 residues. Trimming stripped 2 bases from V and 4 bases from J, with 15 bases between. The CDR3 DNA reads TGTGCCAGCAGCCAAATCGTGACCCAAACATACAATGAGCAGTTCTTC. It codes for CASSQIVTQTYNEQFF.

The J gene is TRBJ2-7, the V gene TRBV19; TRBD1 might be the D (6 bases). V lost 5 bases and J 3 bases, leaving 14 bases between the germline ends. This CDR3 comprises 14 residues. Germline V gives CDR1 LNHDA, CDR2 SQIVND (reference sequence). This CDR3 reads CASSSLDRRYEQYF. The CDR3 DNA follows: TGTGCCAGTAGTTCACTAGACAGGCGCTACGAGCAGTACTTC.

The CDR3 region has the DNA TGCGCCAGCAGCCAAGGATGGACCGGCTACTCTGGAAACACCATATATTTT. Translating it yields CASSQGWTGYSGNTIYF. The chain combines TRBV4-1 with TRBJ1-3, with D unclear. The CDR3 has 17 residues. V was trimmed by 1 base and J by 0 bases, leaving 13 bases between them. Germline V gene data show CDR1 as MGHRA and CDR2 as YSYEKL.

This clone was picked up many times. This sequence joins TRBV19 and TRBJ2-2; D gene ambiguous. The CDR3 runs 16 residues. Germline assignment: CDR1 LNHDA and CDR2 SQIVND (reference sequence). The V end lost 4 bases, the J end lost 0 bases, and 12 bases lay between the germline ends. This CDR3 reads CASSRSVTANTGELFF. Here the CDR3 DNA reads TGTGCCAGTAGTAGGTCCGTGACCGCGAACACCGGGGAGCTGTTTTTT.

This clone has more than one count but fewer than ten. This chain uses TRBV4-1 with TRBJ1-1, with no clear D. Per the germline V gene, CDR1 is MGHRA and CDR2 is YSYEKL. Trimming cost V 1 base and J 1 base, with 7 bases left between them. This CDR3 is built from 14 residues. The CDR3 loop reads CASSQGFWNTEAFF. CDR3 sequence (DNA): TGCGCCAGCAGCCAAGGGTTCTGGAACACTGAAGCTTTCTTT.